The clone carrying this TCR beta chain was seen at least ten times. CDR3 size: 16 residues. V gave up 0 bases and J gave up 2 bases; unmatched junction bases: 4. The germline CDR1 and CDR2 sequences are ENHRY and SYGVKD. This library used about 400 ng RNA and molecular barcoded adaptors spanning alpha/delta and beta/gamma chains. In TCRdb, the reads were re-called with MiXCR into one record per CDR3 protein. The data show about 86,000 distinct CDR3 sequences, with over 9% seen just once and 15% held by the top ten. This record comes from a study of read filtering for tumor transcriptome and immune sequencing. The overall study: After DNase treatment, RNA was made into whole-transcriptome libraries.

This sequence originates from a donor at least 40 years old with multiple myeloma. The chain combines TRBV10-3 with TRBJ2-1, with 7 bases identical to TRBD1. Sequencing was performed on a population of CD138-negative cells sorted from bone marrow. This chain's CDR3 is CAISESGRGTYNEQFF. The CDR3, as DNA: TGTGCCATCAGTGAGTCGGGCAGGGGGACCTACAATGAGCAGTTCTTC.